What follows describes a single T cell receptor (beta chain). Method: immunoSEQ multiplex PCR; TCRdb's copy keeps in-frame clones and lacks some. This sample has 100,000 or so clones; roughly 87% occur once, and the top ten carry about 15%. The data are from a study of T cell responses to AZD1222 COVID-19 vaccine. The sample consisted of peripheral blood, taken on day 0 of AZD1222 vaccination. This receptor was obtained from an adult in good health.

CDR3 sequence: CASSVAGRGQNTEAFF. The CDR3, as DNA: TGTGCCAGCAGCGTAGCTGGCCGGGGGCAAAACACTGAAGCTTTCTTT. The rearrangement joins TRBV9 to TRBJ1-1, with D possibly TRBD1 on 6 matching bases. Trimming pared 0 bases from V and 2 bases from J, leaving 14 bases between. From germline, CDR1 is SGDLS and CDR2 YYNGEE. This CDR3 has 16 residues.